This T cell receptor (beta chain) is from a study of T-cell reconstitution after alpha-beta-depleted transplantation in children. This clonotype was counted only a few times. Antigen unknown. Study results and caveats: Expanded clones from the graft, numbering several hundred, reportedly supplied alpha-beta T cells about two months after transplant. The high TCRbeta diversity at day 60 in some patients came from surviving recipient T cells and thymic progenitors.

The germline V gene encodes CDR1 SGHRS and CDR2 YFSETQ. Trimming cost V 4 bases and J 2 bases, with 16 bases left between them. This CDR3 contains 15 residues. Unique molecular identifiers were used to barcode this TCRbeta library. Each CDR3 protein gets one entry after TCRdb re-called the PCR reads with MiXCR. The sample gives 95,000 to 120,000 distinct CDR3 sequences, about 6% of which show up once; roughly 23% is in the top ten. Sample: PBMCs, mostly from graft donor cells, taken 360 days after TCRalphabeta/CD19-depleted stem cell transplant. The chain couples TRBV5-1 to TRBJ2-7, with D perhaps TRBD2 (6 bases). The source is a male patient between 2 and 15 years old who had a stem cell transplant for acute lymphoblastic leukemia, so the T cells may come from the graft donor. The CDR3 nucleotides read TGCGCCAGCAGCCCGGAGGGGCCTCCTCCCTACGAGCAGTACTTC. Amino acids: CASSPEGPPPYEQYF. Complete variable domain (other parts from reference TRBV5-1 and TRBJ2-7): KAGVTQTPRYLIKTRGQQVTLSCSPISGHRSVSWYQQTPGQGLQFLFEYFSETQRNKGNFPGRFSGRQFSNSRSEMNVSTLELGDSALYLCASSPEGPPPYEQYFGPGTRLTVT.